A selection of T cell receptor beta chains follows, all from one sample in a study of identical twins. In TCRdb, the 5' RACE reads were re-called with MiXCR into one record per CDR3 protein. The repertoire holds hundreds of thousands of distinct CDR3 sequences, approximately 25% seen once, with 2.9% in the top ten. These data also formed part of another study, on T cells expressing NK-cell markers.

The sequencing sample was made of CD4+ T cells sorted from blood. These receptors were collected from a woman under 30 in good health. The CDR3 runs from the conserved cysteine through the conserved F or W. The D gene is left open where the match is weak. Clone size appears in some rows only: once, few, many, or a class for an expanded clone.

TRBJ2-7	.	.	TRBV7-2	TGTGCCAGCAGCCAAGGCTGGGGAGGCTCCTACGAGCAGTACTTC	CASSQGWGGSYEQYF
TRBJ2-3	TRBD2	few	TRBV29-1	TGCAGCGTGGGGCAGGGACTAAATACGCAGTATTTT	CSVGQGLNTQYF
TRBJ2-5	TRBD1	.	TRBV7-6	TGTGCCAGCAGCTTAGACAGGGGGCTGAGGGAGACCCAGTACTTC	CASSLDRGLRETQYF
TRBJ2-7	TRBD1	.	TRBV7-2	TGTGCCAGCAGCTTACACGAGGACAGGGCCAGAAGGTACGAGCAGTACTTC	CASSLHEDRARRYEQYF
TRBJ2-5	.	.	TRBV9	TGTGCCAGCAGCGTAAGGGGTACGGACGTCGAGACCCAGTACTTC	CASSVRGTDVETQYF
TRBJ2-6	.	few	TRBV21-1	TGTGCCAGCAGCAAAGCCGTATCTGGGGCCAACGTCCTGACTTTC	CASSKAVSGANVLTF
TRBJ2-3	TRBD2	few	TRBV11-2	TGTGCCAGCAGCTTAGCGGGGGGGGCCACAGATACGCAGTATTTT	CASSLAGGATDTQYF
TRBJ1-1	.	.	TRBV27	TGTGCCAGCAGTTCAGAAAGGGGGGTCAGTATGTACACTGAAGCTTTCTTT	CASSSERGVSMYTEAFF
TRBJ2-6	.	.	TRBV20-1	TGCAGTGCTAGAGACCCCCGCGCAGGGGGGACTGGGGCCAACGTCCTGACTTTC	CSARDPRAGGTGANVLTF
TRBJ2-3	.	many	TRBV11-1	TGTGCCAGCAGCTTAGGTGTTTCGAGGGCGCCCCTCCGGTCAGATACGCAGTATTTT	CASSLGVSRAPLRSDTQYF
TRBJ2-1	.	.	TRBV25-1	TGTGCCAGCAGTGAAGGGTATTACCTTGGTGAGCAGTTCTTC	CASSEGYYLGEQFF
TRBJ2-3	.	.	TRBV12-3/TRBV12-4	TGTGCCAGCAGAGGGAGGGATACGCAGTATTTT	CASRGRDTQYF
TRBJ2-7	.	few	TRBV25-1	TGTGCCAGCAGTGAAGGGGCCTTCAACGAGCAGTACTTC	CASSEGAFNEQYF
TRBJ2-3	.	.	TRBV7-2	TGTGCCAGCAGCTTAGGGGGGCTAGGCTTCACAGATACGCAGTATTTT	CASSLGGLGFTDTQYF
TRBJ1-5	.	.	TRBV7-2	TGTGCCAGCAGCTTTAAGGGGGGTAATGGGCAGCCCCAGCATTTT	CASSFKGGNGQPQHF
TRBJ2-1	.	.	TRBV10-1	TGCGCCAGCAGTGAGTCCGGCCAGGGGAGTGAGCAGTTCTTC	CASSESGQGSEQFF
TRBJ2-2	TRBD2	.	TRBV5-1	TGCGCCAGCAGCTTGGGACTAGCGGGGGGGCCCGGCACCGGGGAGCTGTTTTTT	CASSLGLAGGPGTGELFF
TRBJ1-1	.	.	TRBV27	TGTGCCAGCAGTTCTACTCGACCGGCGAACACTGAAGCTTTCTTT	CASSSTRPANTEAFF
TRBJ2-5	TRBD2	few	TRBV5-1	TGCGCCAGCAAAGAGCGGGGATTCCAAGAGACCCAGTACTTC	CASKERGFQETQYF
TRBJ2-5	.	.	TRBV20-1	TGCAGTGCTTTATTTCCAGGAGAGACCCAGTACTTC	CSALFPGETQYF
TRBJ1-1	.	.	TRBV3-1	TGTGCCAGCTCTTCACCCGGGAGAGGGGAAGCTTTCTTT	CASSSPGRGEAFF
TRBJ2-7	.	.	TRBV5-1	TGCGCCAGCAGCTCAAACATGGCCTCCTACGAGCAGTACTTC	CASSSNMASYEQYF
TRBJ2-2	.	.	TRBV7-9	TGTGCCACCTCCCCTTTAGCCGGGGAGCTGTTTTTT	CATSPLAGELFF
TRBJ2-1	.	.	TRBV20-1	TGCAGTGCTCCCGGGGTGGGGGTAGAGGGGCAGTTCTTC	CSAPGVGVEGQFF
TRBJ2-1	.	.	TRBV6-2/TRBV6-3	TGTGCCACCCGTGTCAGCTCCTACAATGAGCAGTTCTTC	CATRVSSYNEQFF
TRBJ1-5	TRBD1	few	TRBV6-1	TGTGCCAGCAGTCCACAGGGGGCTAGGCAGCCCCAGCATTTT	CASSPQGARQPQHF
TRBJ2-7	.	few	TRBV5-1	TGCGCCAGCAGTCTAAACCCGGACAGTCCTTACGAGCAGTACTTC	CASSLNPDSPYEQYF
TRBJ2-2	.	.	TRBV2	TGTGCCAGCAGTGCTAACGGGGGCCTCGACACCGGGGAGCTGTTTTTT	CASSANGGLDTGELFF
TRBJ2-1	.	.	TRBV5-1	TGCGCCAGCAGCTTGGCCCTATTGAGCTCCTACAATGAGCAGTTCTTC	CASSLALLSSYNEQFF
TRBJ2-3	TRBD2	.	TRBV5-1	TGCGCCAGCAGCTTGAGTACTAGCGGGAGACTGTTAGATACGCAGTATTTT	CASSLSTSGRLLDTQYF
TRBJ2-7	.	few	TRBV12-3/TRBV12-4	TGTGCCAGCAGTTTACGGACGCCCTACGAGCAGTACTTC	CASSLRTPYEQYF
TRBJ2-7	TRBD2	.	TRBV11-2	TGTGCCAGCAGCCCAGGGACTAGCGGGAGTCAAGAGCAGTACTTC	CASSPGTSGSQEQYF
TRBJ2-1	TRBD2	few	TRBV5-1	TGCGCCAGCAGTAAGGCTAGCGGGGGGGTCAATGAGCAGTTCTTC	CASSKASGGVNEQFF
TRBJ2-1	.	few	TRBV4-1	TGCGCCAGCAGTTTCTTCCGGGGCAATGAGCAGTTCTTC	CASSFFRGNEQFF
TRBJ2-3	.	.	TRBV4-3	TGCGCCAGCAGCCAAGATCAAGGACAGTCCAAAGATACGCAGTATTTT	CASSQDQGQSKDTQYF
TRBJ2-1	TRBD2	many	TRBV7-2	TGTGCCAGCAGCTTGGTTGGGACTAGTTTCGATGAGCAGTTCTTC	CASSLVGTSFDEQFF
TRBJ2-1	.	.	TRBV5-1	TGCGCCAGCAGCTTGGAGAGGGCCTTTAGCGATGAGCAGTTCTTC	CASSLERAFSDEQFF
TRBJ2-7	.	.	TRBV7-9	TGTGCCAGCAGCTTTATCGACAGAGGATCCTACGAGCAGTACTTC	CASSFIDRGSYEQYF
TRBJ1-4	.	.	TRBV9	TGTGCCAGCAGCGTAGCTACGTCGGGACTTGAGGGAAAACTGTTTTTT	CASSVATSGLEGKLFF